The clone carrying this T cell receptor beta chain was seen only once. No antigen is known for it. This sample is part of a study of T cell repertoires in ileal Crohn's disease. Study-wide background: Median disease duration was about 8.5 years; roughly 40% smoked at surgery. The M6 sample came from neoterminal ileum during colonoscopy after surgery.

This CDR3 comprises 12 residues. Trimming took 2 bases from V and 10 from J, leaving 12 bases between them. Germline CDR1 is GTSNPN and CDR2 is SVGIG (reference sequence). The repertoire was sequenced with immunoSEQ multiplex PCR; TCRdb's copy has only in-frame clones and lacks some. The sample lists around 10,000 clones, around 75% occurring once. Whole-study findings and limits: Sorted CD8 T cells held more high-frequency clones than CD4.

Specified time point: neoterminal ileum biopsy at postoperative endoscopy, about 6 months after surgery. Eligibility required adulthood, ileal or ileocolonic Crohn's disease and indicated ileocolonic resection. The chain couples TRBV30 to TRBJ2-1; D unresolved. Sequencing input: ileal tissue. This TCR derives from an adult with Crohn's disease. CDR3 region: CAWSSPIGEQFF. The CDR3 nucleotides read TGTGCCTGGAGTTCACCTATCGGGGAGCAGTTCTTC.